This T cell receptor (beta chain) was found in a study of T cell changes during pregnancy in multiple sclerosis. Per germline, CDR1 SGHAT and CDR2 FQDESV (reference sequence). The CDR3 is 13 residues long. The J segment lost 5 bases and the V segment lost 7 bases, leaving 7 bases of the junction unmatched. This clone was observed once. Clones were read by immunoSEQ multiplex PCR, and TCRdb kept only the in-frame ones, dropping some. The sample includes about 42,000 clones, around 90% of them seen just once. The sample consisted of CD4+ T cells from peripheral blood mononuclear cells, taken in the second trimester of pregnancy. This receptor was taken from a female donor with multiple sclerosis, enrolled in a pregnancy study. The chain carries TRBV11-1 and TRBJ2-5; 7 bases are shared with TRBD1. Here the CDR3 reads CASNRGGGETQYF. CDR3 DNA sequence: TGTGCCAGCAATCGAGGGGGCGGGGAGACCCAGTACTTC. The whole variable domain, remainder taken from reference TRBV11-1 and TRBJ2-5, is EAEVAQSPRYKITEKSQAVAFWCDPISGHATLYWYRQILGQGPELLVQFQDESVVDDSQLPKDRFSAERLKGVDSTLKIQPAELGDSAMYLCASNRGGGETQYFGPGTRLLVL.